The 22 T cell receptor beta chains presented below share a single source sample, sequenced in a study of blood T cell repertoires in COVID-19. Assay used: immunoSEQ multiplex PCR; TCRdb lists only in-frame clones, some missing. The sample contains tens of thousands of clones, 60% to 85% of which appear only once. Sequencing was performed on peripheral blood. These TCRs come from a woman of 80 years or more with acute or convalescent COVID-19.

This chain uses TRBV6-5 with TRBJ2-3, with D unclear. The germline CDR1 and CDR2 sequences are MNHEY and SVGAGI. V dropped 0 bases and J dropped 3 bases, with 7 bases sitting between them. The CDR3 sequence is 14 residues long. CDR3 sequence (DNA): TGTGCCAGCAGTTACTCCTATGGTACAGATACGCAGTATTTT. It codes for CASSYSYGTDTQYF.

This clone occurred a few times. This chain joins TRBV4-3 and TRBJ1-4; D is unclear. CDR1 and CDR2 (germline): LGHNA, YSLEER. The ends were cut back, 3 bases at V and 1 base at J, with 12 bases in the middle. The CDR3 length is 16 residues. The CDR3 coding sequence is TGCGCCAGCAGCCAGGCCCTAGGAGGAACTAATGAAAAACTGTTTTTT. Translation: CASSQALGGTNEKLFF.

V usage is TRBV5-1 and J usage is TRBJ1-1; perhaps TRBD1 as D (6 bases). V dropped 6 bases and J dropped 0 bases, with 15 bases sitting between them. Germline assignment: CDR1 SGHRS and CDR2 YFSETQ. CDR3 length: 15 residues. In DNA, the CDR3 is TGCGCCAGCAACAGGGAAGGGACCATGAACACTGAAGCTTTCTTT. As protein: CASNREGTMNTEAFF.

The genes are TRBV11-3 and TRBJ2-1; 7 nucleotides agree with TRBD1. With V trimmed by 7 bases and J by 4 bases, 7 bases remained unmatched. CDR1 and CDR2 from the germline V gene are SGHNT and YENEEA. This CDR3 has 14 residues. CDR3 bases: TGTGCCAGCACCCCCCTGGGACAGTACAATGAGCAGTTCTTC. Translated, it gives CASTPLGQYNEQFF.

This clone came up once. The CDR3 nucleotides read TGTGCCAGCAGCTCCTTAGCGGGAGGGCCCGACGAGCAGTACTTC. Residues: CASSSLAGGPDEQYF. The J gene is TRBJ2-7, the V gene TRBV11-2, with TRBD2 matching 11 bases. Germline V gives CDR1 SGHAT, CDR2 FQNNGV. V lost 4 bases and J lost 5; bases outside the gene matches: 7. The CDR3 sequence is 15 residues long.

The chain joins TRBV19 to TRBJ2-1; TRBD2 matches at 10 bases. Losses at the gene ends were 3 bases for V and 5 bases for J; bases not matched to a gene: 19. CDR1 and CDR2 (germline): LNHDA, SQIVND (reference sequence). This CDR3 is 20 amino acids long. The CDR3: CASSIGGTSGIARGNNEQFF. CDR3 DNA sequence: TGTGCCAGTAGTATTGGTGGAACTAGCGGGATAGCGAGGGGCAACAATGAGCAGTTCTTC.

CDR3 loop: CAWSAPRDEAFF. In DNA, the CDR3 is TGTGCCTGGAGTGCGCCTCGGGATGAAGCTTTCTTT. The chain joins TRBV30 to TRBJ1-1; D gene ambiguous. CDR3 size: 12 residues. The V and J ends lost 1 base and 7 bases respectively, with 10 bases between them. Per the germline V gene, CDR1 is GTSNPN and CDR2 is SVGIG (reference sequence).

The chain couples TRBV13 to TRBJ2-1; 12 positions agree with TRBD2. Trimming cost V 5 bases and J 6 bases; bases outside gene matches: 8. This CDR3 is built from 16 residues. The germline V gene encodes CDR1 PRHDT and CDR2 FYEKMQ (reference sequence). The CDR3 region is CASSPTWTSGTNEQFF. As DNA, the CDR3 is TGTGCCAGCAGCCCCACCTGGACTAGCGGGACCAATGAGCAGTTCTTC. Full variable domain (remainder filled in from reference TRBV13 and TRBJ2-1): AAGVIQSPRHLIKEKRETATLKCYPIPRHDTVYWYQQGPGQDPQFLISFYEKMQSDKGSIPDRFSAQQFSDYHSELNMSSLELGDSALYFCASSPTWTSGTNEQFFGPGTRLTVL.

The rearrangement uses TRBV12-3 or TRBV12-4 and TRBJ2-7, with 7 bases that match TRBD2. Losses at the gene ends were 2 bases for V and 9 bases for J; bases not matched to a gene: 7. The CDR3 covers 13 residues. CDR3 in DNA: TGTGCCAGCAGTTTAAAGAGCGGGGTCCCGCAGTACTTC. This sequence encodes CASSLKSGVPQYF.

This chain uses TRBV3-1 (or the pseudogene TRBV3-2) with TRBJ2-3; D perhaps matches TRBD1 (6 bases). CDR3 length equals 14 residues. The V gene's germline CDR1 is LGHDT and CDR2 YNNKEL (reference sequence). Trimming took off 3 bases at V and 0 bases at J, with 7 bases between the two ends. Written as DNA, the CDR3 is TGTGCCAGCAGCCACAGGGGAAGCACAGATACGCAGTATTTT. It translates to CASSHRGSTDTQYF.

V gene TRBV11-2 combines with J gene TRBJ1-5; 9 bases map to TRBD1. V lost 5 bases and J lost 1; bases outside the gene matches: 3. Per germline, CDR1 SGHAT and CDR2 FQNNGV. The CDR3 spans 15 residues. CDR3 sequence: CASSVGQGSNQPQHF. Here the CDR3 DNA reads TGTGCCAGCAGCGTGGGACAGGGAAGCAATCAGCCCCAGCATTTT.

In this sample, this clone turned up once. This rearrangement joins TRBV9 to TRBJ2-3; TRBD2 matches 8 bases. J gave up 0 bases and V 0 bases, and 3 bases lay outside the gene matches. The CDR3 sequence is 16 residues long. Germline V gives CDR1 SGDLS, CDR2 YYNGEE. The CDR3 DNA follows: TGTGCCAGCAGCGTAGGGGCTAGCGGGAGCACAGATACGCAGTATTTT. Translated, it gives CASSVGASGSTDTQYF.

The chain carries TRBV3-1 (or the pseudogene TRBV3-2) and TRBJ2-7; 7 positions match TRBD2. This CDR3 contains 13 residues. With V trimmed by 3 bases and J by 7 bases, 6 bases remained unmatched. Germline V gene lookup returns CDR1 LGHDT and CDR2 YNNKEL (reference sequence). The CDR3 is CASSQAGVGEQYF. DNA of the CDR3: TGTGCCAGCAGCCAGGCGGGAGTCGGGGAGCAGTACTTC.

The chain carries TRBV5-1 and TRBJ1-1; D perhaps matches TRBD1 (5 bases). The CDR3 totals 13 residues. Germline lookup yields CDR1 SGHRS and CDR2 YFSETQ. The germline V and J ends were trimmed by 4 bases and 5 bases, with 12 bases remaining between them. The chain's CDR3 is CASSPRTPTEAFF. CDR3 sequence (DNA): TGCGCCAGCAGCCCGCGGACACCGACTGAAGCTTTCTTT.

The rearrangement links TRBV9 to TRBJ1-3, with a weak D call TRBD1 (6 bases). Trimming removed 4 bases from V and 0 bases from J, with 17 bases in between. The CDR3 is 17 amino acids. Germline lookup yields CDR1 SGDLS and CDR2 YYNGEE. CDR3 sequence reads: CASSSPGGHLSGNTIYF. CDR3 nucleotide sequence: TGTGCCAGCAGCTCCCCCGGGGGGCACCTCTCTGGAAACACCATATATTTT.

This clone was recorded a few times. The chain employs TRBV6-2 or TRBV6-3 and TRBJ1-3; D possibly corresponds to TRBD1 (5 bases). The CDR3 covers 17 residues. Germline V gives CDR1 MNHEY, CDR2 SVGEGT. Deletions cut 2 bases from V and 1 base from J, with 15 bases between. The CDR3 nucleotides read TGTGCCAGCAGTTACCCCCCCGGACACCCTTCTGGAAACACCATATATTTT. Translated: CASSYPPGHPSGNTIYF.

This clone was seen more than once but under ten times. V gene TRBV18 combines with J gene TRBJ2-7, with 9 bases lining up with TRBD1. Germline CDR1 and CDR2: KGHSH and LQKENI. The CDR3 sequence is 15 residues long. The V gene end was trimmed by 0 bases and the J gene end by 6 bases; junction bases not matched to a gene: 6. This CDR3 reads CASSPPGTGSREQYF. DNA of the CDR3: TGTGCCAGCTCACCACCTGGGACAGGGAGCCGCGAGCAGTACTTC.

This chain connects TRBV28 to TRBJ2-6; perhaps TRBD1 as D (6 bases). V was clipped by 10 bases and J by 0 bases, with 13 bases between them. This CDR3 is built from 15 residues. CDR1 and CDR2 from the germline V gene are MDHEN and SYDVKM. The CDR3 coding sequence is TGTGCCACCCAGACAGGCCTCTCTGGGGCCAACGTCCTGACTTTC. As protein: CATQTGLSGANVLTF.

The chain joins TRBV5-1 to TRBJ2-5, with 11 bases that match TRBD2. This CDR3 has 15 amino acids. CDR1 is SGHRS, CDR2 YFSETQ, per germline. The trim removed 0 bases at V and 2 bases at J, leaving 0 bases unmatched. As DNA, the CDR3 is TGCGCCAGCAGCTTGGGACTAGCGGGGCAAGAGACCCAGTACTTC. Protein product: CASSLGLAGQETQYF. The full variable domain, rest sourced from reference TRBV5-1 and TRBJ2-5, is KAGVTQTPRYLIKTRGQQVTLSCSPISGHRSVSWYQQTPGQGLQFLFEYFSETQRNKGNFPGRFSGRQFSNSRSEMNVSTLELGDSALYLCASSLGLAGQETQYFGPGTRLLVL.

The rearrangement links TRBV7-8 to TRBJ2-7; 7 nucleotides line up with TRBD1. The V gene's germline CDR1 is SGHVS and CDR2 FQNEAQ. The CDR3 loop spans 14 amino acids. Trimming removed 1 base from V and 4 bases from J; junction bases left unmatched: 4. The CDR3 is CASSLGGTVYEQYF. The CDR3 nucleotides are TGTGCCAGCAGCTTAGGTGGGACAGTATACGAGCAGTACTTC.

The J gene is TRBJ2-1, the V gene TRBV19, with 8 nucleotides matching TRBD2. V shed 1 base, J shed 9 bases, and the junction held 17 bases outside the gene matches. The CDR3 extends over 18 amino acids. Germline CDR1 and CDR2: LNHDA and SQIVND (reference sequence). The CDR3 DNA sequence: TGTGCCAGTAGTATAGGCGCCCCCCGCAGCGGGAGAGGGGGTGAGCAGTTCTTC. The encoded protein is CASSIGAPRSGRGGEQFF.

V and J are TRBV30 and TRBJ1-4; weak D call: TRBD1 (6 bases). CDR1 is GTSNPN, CDR2 SVGIG, per germline (reference sequence). Deletions cut 2 bases from V and 13 bases from J, with 29 bases between. The CDR3 has 17 residues. CDR3 in amino acids: CAWSPSTGSGPKTGLFF. The CDR3 nucleotides read TGTGCCTGGAGTCCATCGACAGGCTCGGGGCCGAAAACCGGACTGTTTTTT.